This T cell receptor (beta chain) was sequenced during a study of cytomegalovirus exposure and HLA in healthy donors (dated by TCRdb to the late 2010s). At the level of the whole study: According to an earlier analysis of several hundred of the donors, about 179 million T cells yielded some 110 million unique TCR beta sequences and around 280 Gb of sequence data. The T cell repertoires of some 670 subjects were profiled by immunosequencing and related to cytomegalovirus serostatus. An earlier analysis of about 600 of the donors used high-throughput TCR beta sequencing to judge whether each TCR beta V gene segment behaved as functional or pseudogenic. Every discovery cohort repertoire had been produced on one sequencing platform. High-throughput TCR immunosequencing, statistical association of individual TCRs with disease status, and machine learning were combined to predict cytomegalovirus infection status. Alongside the repertoire data, information on donor age, sex, ethnicity and CMV serostatus was compiled. Among the approximately 400 genotyped donors, around 81% belonged to the genetic ancestry cluster associated with self-reported Caucasian donors. The later analysis used no new phenotypic data to find candidate immune exposures, relying instead on TCR beta sequences and their occurrence across donors. Roughly 5 DR-DQ haplotypes were handled as single units for association and clustering because linkage in the cohort was strong. The number of donors typed differed by locus, with roughly 629-640 for A, B, C, DRB1 and DQB1, roughly 520 for DQA1, about 610 for DPA1, and under 490 for DPB1. The study aimed to test whether cataloging public T cell receptors could reveal signatures of past pathogen exposure. Along with the roughly 610-subject first cohort, a separate validation cohort of over a hundred different subjects was used. A later genetic analysis used genome-wide SNP genotypes for about three fifths of the roughly 700 donors, treating that subset as a discovery cohort. A later analysis re-analyzed previously published TCR beta repertoires from 650 to 800 donors and added high-resolution HLA genotyping to study TCR occurrence patterns. HLA typing included class I and class II loci at four-digit resolution. On average, roughly 200,000 unique TCR beta nucleotide sequences were sequenced per donor among about 400 genotyped donors of the cohort, with 15% to 20% of those sequences being non-productive. Around 320 gigabases of sequencing data and 70 million to 100 million unique TCR sequences were included in an early release covering under 650 HLA-typed donors. Study-level results and caveats: Because counts were too low, around 18 rarely observed V segments, including chromosome 9 orphons, were left out of the earlier analysis of a few hundred of the donors. The study gave a list of under 200 TCR beta chains associated with cytomegalovirus. Most CMV-associated TCR beta chains appeared to be HLA-restricted in a later analysis, and the HLA associations seemed to be driven largely by CMV exposure. A further reported finding was that TCR beta sequences accurately predicted the HLA-A and HLA-B alleles for most subjects in the first cohort. In a later analysis, TCR association rates were found to vary across HLA loci, with the most associated TCRs seen for DRB1 alleles and the fewest for HLA-C alleles. Because HLA typing was unavailable for some donors at each locus, only the typed subset was used in association tests. Compared with equally common non-associated chains, HLA-associated TCR beta chains in a later analysis were more clonally expanded and had lower generation probabilities. At a false discovery rate of 0.05, a later analysis linked around 15,000 TCR beta sequences to specific HLA alleles. Linkage disequilibrium might explain the correlated functional status among segregating V segments, but an unknown experimental factor could not be excluded. A later genetic analysis associated a missense DCLRE1C variant with V-gene and J-gene trimming of TCR beta chains, and an independent cohort replicated the association. Some IMGT-functional V segments, including TRBV6-2 and TRBV6-3, could not be distinguished by the 87-base-pair reads and were therefore excluded. Sequencing depth was assumed to be roughly uniform across donors in the presence/absence analyses, though that assumption may not hold. In vitro tests confirmed that a few of the cytomegalovirus-associated TCR beta chains recognize cytomegalovirus antigens. A group of highly shared sequence variants was considered likely to be a technical artifact of the sequencing pipeline. A later analysis reported that several top co-occurrence clusters appeared linked to parvovirus B19, influenza, CMV and Epstein-Barr virus. An earlier analysis of roughly 570 of the donors showed that most TCR beta V segments appeared in productive rearrangements either about 87% or about 30% of the time, which broadly matched IMGT annotations. The classifier was reported to diagnose cytomegalovirus status with high specificity and sensitivity in both the original cohort and the validation cohort. It was suggested by the authors that the approach could potentially be generalized to other disease states and immunological phenotypes. Strong co-occurrence of HLA alleles, especially DR and DQ, made assigning TCR associations to individual alleles difficult. The cohort was sequenced for TCR beta chains only, and without alpha or paired-chain data the features that could be detected were limited. For the cohort, immune exposure information was limited to CMV serostatus. According to a later genetic analysis, donors in an Asian-associated ancestry cluster had fewer N-insertions in productive TCRs than the approximately 630-donor mean. Most TCR sequences were seen in very few donors, while some public TCRs were found in many individuals.

Comments on this clone: No antigen is known for it. The input lacks base qualities; no much larger clone sits a single base away.

Receptor amplification or capture employed the immunoSEQ multiplex PCR assay. For the multiplex PCR, a mixture combining 60 forward primers for TCR Vbeta segments and 13 reverse primers for TCR Jbeta segments was used. The CDR3 region of rearranged TCR beta genes was amplified from genomic DNA with a multiplex PCR assay. The amplified TCR beta libraries were sequenced on the Illumina HiSeq System as 87-base-pair reads. The source study handled its data this way. A later analysis tallied roughly 80 million unique TCR beta chains across the 650 to 750 repertoires, and approximately 9.9 million of those chains were shared by two or more donors. Raw reads were error-corrected and collapsed into unique sequences by a nearest-neighbor algorithm in which closely related sequences were merged to remove PCR and sequencing errors. V, D and J gene segments were assigned by aligning CDR3 sequences to IMGT reference sequences. For a sequence to be retained, a match of at least six nucleotides was required to both a V gene segment and a J gene segment. A rearrangement counted as productive if the CDR3 had no stop codons and remained in frame with V and J, and every other rearrangement counted as non-productive. CDR3 was defined by IMGT convention, running from the second conserved V-encoded cysteine to the conserved J-encoded phenylalanine. Sequences without an unambiguous match to a single V gene segment were excluded from the earlier analysis of several hundred of the donors. In an earlier analysis of 587 of the donors, V segments were called functional above 56.7% productive rearrangements and were called segregating when the between-donor standard deviation exceeded 5%. A statistical classification framework was built to diagnose cytomegalovirus status from the catalog of TCR beta chain sequences. In a later analysis, TCR nucleotide sequences were compared against IMGT/GENE-DB human TR gene sequences so that V and J genes could be assigned. The TCRdist pipeline was used in a later analysis to assign CDR3 sequences and most-parsimonious VDJ recombination scenarios. In a later analysis, every TCR beta chain was defined by the combination of its CDR3 amino acid sequence and its V-gene family, and reads without a unique V-gene family were dropped. To address suspected cross-contamination and a sequencing artifact, a later analysis removed some 620 highly shared, low-generation-probability nucleotide sequences. In a later analysis, a clonal expansion index was calculated for each public chain from normalized within-repertoire ranks of inferred template counts. A later analysis computed generation probabilities with a VDJ recombination model fitted to out-of-frame rearrangements, and checked the results against IGoR. Hypergeometric tests were used in a later analysis to score TCR-TCR, TCR-HLA and TCR-CMV co-occurrence, with a repertoire-size bias correction applied to the TCR pairs. A later analysis estimated false discovery rates by permuting HLA or CMV assignments 20 times. A later analysis grouped co-occurring TCRs with DBSCAN, adding TCRdist sequence similarity when clustering within HLA-allele-positive subsets. Repertoires with fewer than 30,000 or more than 120,000 public chains were left out of co-occurrence clustering, as were a handful of repertoires with anomalous nucleotide sharing. Drawn from immuneACCESS, this table holds only the in-frame rearrangements with V and J called that TCRdb kept. Clones are partly lost; checked studies trace under half to an unresolved V gene and leave the rest unexplained. The V and J calls and clone size are taken from that table; D and trimming were inferred from the DNA. The sample table records about 180,000 clones; over 75% of these occur just once. 1% of the sample rests with the top ten.

The CDR1 and CDR2 encoded by the germline V gene are SGHTA and FQGNSA. The V end loses 2 bases and the J end loses 0 bases, and a stretch of 14 bases separates them. From cysteine to phenylalanine, the CDR3 is 17 amino acids long. Kept here is only the CDR3 DNA, which spans 51 bases and is read in frame from base 1. The cohort consisted of 650 to 850 healthy bone marrow donors. At the time of sampling, all cohort members were nominally healthy, though unrecorded immune exposures were likely present. The donor was CMV seropositive and belonged to the group of more than 250 seropositive cohort members. A peripheral blood sample was collected from each donor, and TCR beta sequencing was performed on peripheral blood mononuclear cells. Genomic DNA was extracted from the blood cell samples with the Qiagen DNeasy Blood Extraction Kit.

The chain links TRBV7-2 with TRBJ1-5; TRBD1 is possibly the D segment (6 matching bases). This sequence originates from a woman aged 50 to 60 in good health and CMV-seropositive. The sequencing sample was made of PBMCs. The CDR3 protein: CASSLWGGSYSNQPQHF. The DNA sequence is as follows: TGTGCCAGCAGCTTATGGGGGGGCTCGTATAGCAATCAGCCCCAGCATTTT. Here the CDR3 is joined to the reference TRBV7-2 and TRBJ1-5 genes, and the full variable domain is: GAGVSQSPSNKVTEKGKDVELRCDPISGHTALYWYRQSLGQGLEFLIYFQGNSAPDKSGLPSDRFSAERTGGSVSTLTIQRTQQEDSAVYLCASSLWGGSYSNQPQHFGDGTRLSIL.